Below, 27 T cell receptor beta chains from the same sample are listed, as sequenced in a study of blood T cell repertoires in COVID-19. The data were produced by immunoSEQ multiplex PCR, yet TCRdb's version contains in-frame clones alone and is incomplete. Here the sample spans some 90,000 clones, roughly 90% being singletons. The source material was peripheral blood. These receptor sequences come from a woman older than 75 with active or convalescent COVID-19.

The CDR3 loop reads CASSIAVARSTEAFF. The CDR3 DNA follows: TGTGCCAGTAGTATAGCGGTCGCACGAAGTACTGAAGCTTTCTTT. This rearrangement joins TRBV19 to TRBJ1-1; no clear D gene. The CDR3 is 15 amino acids. The V gene lost 1 base and the J gene lost 5 bases, with 14 bases spanning the gap. In germline, CDR1 is LNHDA, CDR2 SQIVND (reference sequence).

This clone has just one count. In DNA, the CDR3 is TGTGCCAGCAGCATACAGGGTTCTGGAAACACCATATATTTT. Translation: CASSIQGSGNTIYF. The V call is TRBV7-2, the J call TRBJ1-3; a possible D gene is TRBD1 (6 bases). The CDR3 is made up of 14 amino acids. Between the trimmed V and J ends, which lost 5 bases and 1 base, there was a span of 9 bases. Germline assignment: CDR1 SGHTA and CDR2 FQGNSA.

CDR3 sequence: CASSLFQVTEAFF. The CDR3 DNA is TGTGCCAGCAGCTTGTTTCAGGTAACTGAAGCTTTCTTT. The rearrangement joins TRBV5-4 to TRBJ1-1; D not certain. The length of the CDR3 is 13 residues. Germline loops: CDR1 SGHNT, CDR2 YYREEE (reference sequence). Trimming pared 1 base from V and 5 bases from J, leaving 9 bases between.

The CDR3 nucleotides read TGTGCCACCAGTGCGGACACGTTCAATGAGCAGTTCTTC. Its translation: CATSADTFNEQFF. V usage is TRBV24-1 and J usage is TRBJ2-1, with D possibly being TRBD1 (5 bases). Germline CDR1 KGHDR, CDR2 SFDVKD. V lost 5 bases and J 6 bases, leaving 10 bases between the germline ends. The CDR3 length is 13 residues.

The chain carries TRBV2 and TRBJ1-5, with D perhaps TRBD1 (6 bases). Looked up from germline, CDR1 is SNHLY and CDR2 is FYNNEI. V dropped 6 bases and J dropped 6 bases, with 12 bases sitting between them. This CDR3 is built from 13 residues. CDR3 coding DNA: TGTGCCAGCAGGGGACAAGACGGTCAGCCCCAGCATTTT. Residues: CASRGQDGQPQHF.

The table lists this clone with a few counts. The chain is built from TRBV5-1 and TRBJ2-2, with D perhaps matching TRBD1 (6 bases). The germline V gene has CDR1 SGHRS and CDR2 YFSETQ. The CDR3 runs to 15 residues. V was pared by 4 bases and J by 7 bases, with 17 bases between. CDR3 loop: CASSARQVGGGELFF. CDR3 DNA sequence: TGCGCCAGCAGCGCCCGACAGGTGGGCGGCGGGGAGCTGTTTTTT.

The rearrangement joins TRBV27 to TRBJ2-7, with D maybe TRBD1 (6 bases). Germline CDR1 is MNHEY and CDR2 is SMNVEV (reference sequence). The CDR3 loop spans 13 amino acids. The germline V and J ends were trimmed by 10 bases and 3 bases, with 16 bases remaining between them. DNA for the CDR3: TGTGCCACCCTGGACAGAGATCGCTACGAGCAGTACTTC. It translates to CATLDRDRYEQYF.

This rearrangement joins TRBV5-5 to TRBJ2-7; 7 bases fit TRBD2. This CDR3 is built from 16 residues. Germline V gives CDR1 SGHKS, CDR2 YYEKEE (reference sequence). V was pared by 4 bases and J by 6 bases, with 16 bases of the junction left unmatched. The CDR3 reads CASSPVSGFGSGEQYF. CDR3 DNA: TGTGCCAGCAGCCCAGTTAGCGGGTTCGGATCCGGCGAGCAGTACTTC.

The CDR3 DNA follows: TGTGCCAGCAGCTTAGCAGGAATTAGCGGGAGCCATCTGAATGAGCAGTTCTTC. Protein product: CASSLAGISGSHLNEQFF. The V gene is TRBV7-6, the J gene TRBJ2-1; 9 bases fit TRBD2. Germline V gene sequence: CDR1 SGHVS, CDR2 FNYEAQ. CDR3 length: 18 amino acids. V was clipped by 0 bases and J by 7 bases; unmatched bases: 13.

This clone was observed once. The V and J genes are TRBV29-1 and TRBJ2-5; 9 bases match TRBD2. The CDR3 runs to 15 residues. Germline loops: CDR1 SQVTM, CDR2 ANQGSEA. The V gene end was trimmed by 5 bases and the J gene end by 7 bases; junction bases not matched to a gene: 14. The CDR3 DNA reads TGCAGCGTTAATGAGAGGGGTAGCGGGAGAGGGACCCAGTACTTC. This codes for CSVNERGSGRGTQYF.

This clone was counted a single time. The chain combines TRBV6-2 or TRBV6-3 with TRBJ1-5, with D unclear. Per germline, CDR1 MNHEY and CDR2 SVGEGT. The CDR3 sequence is 16 residues long. V lost 0 bases and J 4 bases, leaving 13 bases between the germline ends. The CDR3 loop reads CASSYSHPGGNQPQHF. CDR3 DNA sequence: TGTGCCAGCAGTTACTCACACCCCGGCGGGAATCAGCCCCAGCATTTT.

The V and J genes are TRBV20-1 and TRBJ2-4; D not certain. V shed 3 bases and J shed 0 bases, with 6 bases lying between them. This CDR3 has 13 amino acids. Per the germline V gene, CDR1 is DFQATT and CDR2 is SNEGSKA (reference sequence). The chain's CDR3 is CSASNIAKNIQYF. As DNA, the CDR3 is TGCAGTGCTAGTAATATAGCCAAAAACATTCAGTACTTC.

The chain recombines TRBV7-2 with TRBJ2-5; 8 bases align to TRBD1. Germline V gene data show CDR1 as SGHTA and CDR2 as FQGNSA. Unmatched junction bases numbered 2, after V lost 2 bases and J lost 3 bases. The CDR3 is 14 residues long. The CDR3: CASSLKTGEETQYF. DNA of the CDR3: TGTGCCAGCAGCTTAAAGACAGGGGAAGAGACCCAGTACTTC.

The chain recombines TRBV30 with TRBJ2-2; D uncertain. Germline CDR1 is GTSNPN and CDR2 is SVGIG (reference sequence). Trimming removed 4 bases at V and 1 base at J, with 4 bases between. The CDR3 has 12 residues. CDR3 region: CAWNMNTGELFF. CDR3 nucleotide sequence: TGTGCCTGGAATATGAACACCGGGGAGCTGTTTTTT.

The rearrangement links TRBV2 to TRBJ1-5; 8 nucleotides match TRBD1. The CDR3 is 14 residues long. Germline CDR1 SNHLY, CDR2 FYNNEI. With V trimmed by 3 bases and J by 5 bases, 3 bases remained unmatched. DNA of the CDR3: TGTGCCAGCAGTGAGTGGACAGGGTATCAGCCCCAGCATTTT. This translates into CASSEWTGYQPQHF.

J is TRBJ2-5 and V is TRBV5-1; D unresolved. The CDR3 extends over 12 amino acids. CDR1 and CDR2 (germline): SGHRS, YFSETQ. V lost 0 bases and J lost 9, with 9 bases in between. CDR3 in amino acids: CASSLDYPAQYF. DNA for the CDR3: TGCGCCAGCAGCTTGGACTACCCTGCCCAGTACTTC.

This clone was counted a single time. The rearrangement uses TRBV28 and TRBJ1-5, with D possibly matching TRBD1 (6 bases). The germline V and J ends were trimmed by 2 bases and 7 bases, with 12 bases remaining between them. The CDR3 spans 14 residues. Germline CDR1 is MDHEN and CDR2 is SYDVKM. The CDR3 is CASSLRGGGQPQHF. The CDR3 bases are TGTGCCAGCAGTTTAAGGGGGGGCGGCCAGCCCCAGCATTTT.

This clone came up once. The chain carries TRBV4-1 and TRBJ1-1; possible D gene TRBD1, 6 bases. The CDR3 covers 15 residues. V gave up 3 bases and J gave up 0 bases, with 11 bases separating them. Germline V lookup: CDR1 MGHRA, CDR2 YSYEKL. The CDR3 bases are TGCGCCAGCAGCCAGGTAGGGACACTGAACACTGAAGCTTTCTTT. Protein product: CASSQVGTLNTEAFF.

V usage is TRBV6-4 and J usage is TRBJ1-1, with TRBD1 identical over 8 bases. The CDR3 is 12 residues long. V gave up 2 bases and J gave up 7 bases; unmatched junction bases: 0. Looked up from germline, CDR1 is MRHNA and CDR2 is SNTAGT. CDR3 nucleotide sequence: TGTGCCAGCAGTGACGGGACAGGTGAAGCTTTCTTT. It encodes CASSDGTGEAFF.

The chain couples TRBV27 to TRBJ1-5, with 8 positions matching TRBD1. Per germline, CDR1 MNHEY and CDR2 SMNVEV (reference sequence). The CDR3 has 14 amino acids. J lost 3 bases, V lost 6 bases, and 4 bases had no gene match. CDR3 residues: CASSRTGINQPQHF. CDR3 DNA: TGTGCCAGCAGCCGGACAGGGATCAATCAGCCCCAGCATTTT.

This sequence joins TRBV21-1 and TRBJ2-7; the table assigns TRBD2, which was not confirmed against the DNA. TRBV21-1 corresponds to a pseudogene. This CDR3 has 16 amino acids. Here the CDR3 reads CASSKGTSGPTYEQYF. The DNA of the CDR3 is TGTGCCAGCAGCAAAGGGACTAGCGGACCGACCTACGAGCAGTACTTC.

This rearrangement joins TRBV9 to TRBJ2-1, with 12 positions matching TRBD2. CDR3 length: 15 residues. J lost 4 bases, V lost 2 bases, and 1 base had no gene match. Germline V gene data show CDR1 as SGDLS and CDR2 as YYNGEE. The CDR3 DNA reads as TGTGCCAGCAGCGTCGGACTAGCGGGATACAATGAGCAGTTCTTC. Its translation is CASSVGLAGYNEQFF.

The CDR3 DNA reads as TGTGCCAGCAGCCTTACAGATAGCAATCAGCCCCAGCATTTT. This gives the protein CASSLTDSNQPQHF. The rearrangement links TRBV9 to TRBJ1-5; D gene uncertain. There are 14 residues in the CDR3. Germline CDR1 is SGDLS and CDR2 is YYNGEE. V lost 4 bases, J lost 0 bases, and 8 bases lay in between.

This clone was seen only once. This sequence joins TRBV5-1 and TRBJ2-7; 7 bases line up with TRBD1. Germline V gives CDR1 SGHRS, CDR2 YFSETQ. V shed 4 bases and J 3 bases; nucleotides not matched to a gene: 7. The CDR3 covers 14 residues. The CDR3 protein is CASSVGTANYEQYF. In DNA, the CDR3 is TGCGCCAGCAGCGTAGGGACAGCGAACTACGAGCAGTACTTC.

This clone was seen just once. The CDR3: CASSIVLPGNEQFF. DNA of the CDR3: TGTGCCAGTAGTATAGTACTGCCCGGGAATGAGCAGTTCTTC. The chain couples TRBV19 to TRBJ2-1; D gene unclear. The germline CDR1 and CDR2 sequences are LNHDA and SQIVND (reference sequence). This CDR3 is 14 amino acids long. The V end lost 1 base, the J end lost 7 bases, and 11 bases lay between the germline ends.

This chain uses TRBV6-5 with TRBJ1-6, with D perhaps TRBD1 (6 bases). This CDR3 contains 15 residues. Germline V lookup: CDR1 MNHEY, CDR2 SVGAGI. Trimming pared 7 bases from V and 8 bases from J, leaving 18 bases between. DNA for the CDR3: TGTGCCAGCAATAGAAGGGGGTTCGGGGATTCACCCCTCCACTTT. As protein: CASNRRGFGDSPLHF.

V gene TRBV21-1 combines with J gene TRBJ2-7; the listed D gene, TRBD2, was not tested against the DNA. TRBV21-1 constitutes a pseudogene. The CDR3 totals 16 residues. The CDR3 sequence: CASSTPGREASYEQYF. In DNA, the CDR3 is TGTGCCAGCAGCACGCCCGGACGGGAGGCCTCCTACGAGCAGTACTTC.